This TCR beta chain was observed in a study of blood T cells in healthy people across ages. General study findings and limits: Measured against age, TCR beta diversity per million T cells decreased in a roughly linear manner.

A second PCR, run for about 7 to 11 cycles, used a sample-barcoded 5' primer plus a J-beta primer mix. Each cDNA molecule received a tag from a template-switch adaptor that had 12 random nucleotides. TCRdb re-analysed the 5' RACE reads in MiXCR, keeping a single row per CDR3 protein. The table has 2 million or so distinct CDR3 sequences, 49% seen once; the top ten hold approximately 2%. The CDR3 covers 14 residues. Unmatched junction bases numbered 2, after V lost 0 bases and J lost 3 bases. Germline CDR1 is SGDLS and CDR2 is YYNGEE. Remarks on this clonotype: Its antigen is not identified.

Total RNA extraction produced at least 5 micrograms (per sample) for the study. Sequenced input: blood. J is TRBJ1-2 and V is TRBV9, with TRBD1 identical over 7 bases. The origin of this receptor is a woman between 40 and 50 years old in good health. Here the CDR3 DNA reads TGTGCCAGCAGCGTAGAGCAGGGGGACTATGGCTACACCTTC. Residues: CASSVEQGDYGYTF.